This T cell receptor (beta chain) is drawn from a study of beta chain features in type 1 diabetes. Study-wide background: The samples had 107,917,701 sorted cells examined in all. Study observations and caveats: PCR may have favored shorter templates equally in patients and controls.

As regards this clone: No antigen is known for it.

In germline, CDR1 is GTSNPN, CDR2 SVGIG (reference sequence). V shed 3 bases and J shed 8 bases, with 16 bases lying between them. The CDR3 covers 13 residues. Expressed TCRB transcripts were sequenced, since all the RNA that had been isolated was reverse transcribed. Produced via immunoSEQ multiplex PCR; TCRdb's table is partial and in-frame only. This sample has some 220,000 clones, with 11% found just once. The receptor was derived from a man younger than 35 in good health. The chain uses TRBV30 and TRBJ1-1, with D perhaps TRBD1 (6 bases). Sequenced input: central memory CD4+ T cells from blood. CDR3 sequence (DNA): TGTGCCTGGAGGCCTTCACAGGGCGGGGAAGCTTTCTTT. Its protein product is CAWRPSQGGEAFF.